The 10 T cell receptor beta chains given below trace back to one sample, sequenced in a study of neoadjuvant nivolumab and ipilimumab in lung cancer. Some clones are missing from TCRdb's copy, which holds only in-frame ones; the method was immunoSEQ multiplex PCR. Of about 27,000 clones in the sample, 70% to 80% are singletons; the top ten hold approximately 18%. Specimen: tumor tissue, collected after neoadjuvant nivolumab, alone or with ipilimumab, at or shortly before surgery. These receptors came from an adult with non-small cell lung cancer.

The V call is TRBV5-4, the J call TRBJ1-6, with D perhaps TRBD1 (5 bases). Germline assignment: CDR1 SGHNT and CDR2 YYREEE (reference sequence). The length of the CDR3 is 17 residues. Trimming took 5 bases from V and 4 from J, leaving 19 bases between them. CDR3 sequence: CASSYSIAGRYNSPLHF. CDR3 bases: TGTGCCAGCAGTTACTCGATCGCGGGACGGTATAATTCACCCCTCCACTTT.

This clone was recorded once. The chain employs TRBV18 and TRBJ1-1; 10 bases are shared with TRBD1. The length of the CDR3 is 16 residues. Germline CDR1 and CDR2: KGHSH and LQKENI. J gave up 3 bases and V 4 bases, and 8 bases lay outside the gene matches. As DNA, the CDR3 is TGTGCCAGCTCACTTAGACAGGGGGCAGGGGACACTGAAGCTTTCTTT. Amino acids: CASSLRQGAGDTEAFF.

This rearrangement joins TRBV7-9 to TRBJ2-1, with D possibly matching TRBD2 (6 bases). CDR1 is SEHNR and CDR2 is FQNEAQ in the germline V gene (reference sequence). CDR3 length: 13 amino acids. The V and J ends lost 1 base and 9 bases respectively, with 10 bases between them. The DNA of the CDR3 is TGTGCCAGCAGCTTAGACCTGGAGGGTGAGCAGTTCTTC. Protein sequence: CASSLDLEGEQFF.

CDR3 sequence reads: CASNPRGEENTEAFF. The CDR3 coding sequence is TGTGCCAGCAACCCGCGTGGGGAGGAGAACACTGAAGCTTTCTTT. The rearrangement uses TRBV9 and TRBJ1-1; D gene uncertain. This CDR3 comprises 15 residues. Trimming left V 6 bases short and J 1 base short, with 16 bases between. CDR1 SGDLS and CDR2 YYNGEE come from the germline V gene.

V is TRBV5-1 and J is TRBJ2-1, with TRBD1 identical over 7 bases. Germline lookup yields CDR1 SGHRS and CDR2 YFSETQ. CDR3 length: 15 amino acids. Unmatched junction bases numbered 8, after V lost 0 bases and J lost 8 bases. CDR3 protein: CASSLALTGMDEQFF. The CDR3 DNA reads as TGCGCCAGCAGCTTGGCCCTGACAGGGATGGATGAGCAGTTCTTC.

The chain joins TRBV2 to TRBJ1-6, with 7 bases identical to TRBD1. The CDR3 spans 14 residues. With V trimmed by 1 base and J by 10 bases, 4 bases remained unmatched. Germline V lookup: CDR1 SNHLY, CDR2 FYNNEI. CDR3: CASSEVTGASPLHF. CDR3 DNA: TGTGCCAGCAGTGAAGTAACAGGGGCATCACCCCTCCACTTT.

This clone was recorded a few times. The J gene is TRBJ1-4, the V gene TRBV5-4, with 9 bases that match TRBD1. The CDR3 loop spans 15 amino acids. Germline V gene sequence: CDR1 SGHNT, CDR2 YYREEE (reference sequence). V lost 3 bases and J lost 8; bases outside the gene matches: 8. Written as DNA, the CDR3 is TGTGCCAGCAGCTATTCCGGGACAGGGCAAGAAAAACTGTTTTTT. Its protein is CASSYSGTGQEKLFF.

The V gene is TRBV11-2, the J gene TRBJ2-1; 8 bases agree with TRBD2. The V gene's germline CDR1 is SGHAT and CDR2 FQNNGV. There are 15 residues in the CDR3. The junction had 5 bases not matched to a gene; V was cut back by 5 bases and J by 2 bases. CDR3 loop: CASSTGGPTYNEQFF. CDR3 nucleotides: TGTGCCAGCAGCACGGGGGGGCCGACCTACAATGAGCAGTTCTTC.

The chain links TRBV11-2 to TRBJ2-3, with D possibly matching TRBD2 (6 bases). Trimming took off 3 bases at V and 2 bases at J, with 15 bases between the two ends. Per germline, CDR1 SGHAT and CDR2 FQNNGV. The length of the CDR3 is 16 residues. In DNA, the CDR3 is TGTGCCAGCAGCTTGGGACTGAGGTGGGCCACAGATACGCAGTATTTT. This sequence encodes CASSLGLRWATDTQYF.

The genes are TRBV28 and TRBJ1-6; no clear D. CDR3 length: 11 amino acids. CDR1 is MDHEN, CDR2 SYDVKM, per germline. V shed 6 bases and J shed 7 bases, with 4 bases lying between them. CDR3 region: CASSKNSPLHF. The CDR3, as DNA: TGTGCCAGCAGCAAGAATTCACCCCTCCACTTT.